This TCR beta chain was recorded in a study of memory CD4+ T cells and cytomegalovirus serostatus. In the study overall: Healthy Belgian adult donors included several CMV-positive and 24 CMV-negative people.

Study results and limitations: CMV serostatus prediction reached median AUC 0.95, or 0.91 with US-trained model.

Profiled with immunoSEQ multiplex PCR; TCRdb holds only in-frame clones, not every one. This repertoire shows just under 65,000 clones, 60% to 80% found once; its top ten account for roughly 1%. With regard to this clone: Its antigen remains unknown.

The sort gate was single viable CD3+CD4+CD8-CD45RO+ cells for memory CD4+ T cells. Serostatus was set by detecting CMV pp150, pp28, p38, p52 IgG. V trimming: 6 bases; J trimming: 2 bases; junction bases outside the gene matches: 7. The CDR3 sequence is 15 residues long. From germline, CDR1 is SQVTM and CDR2 ANQGSEA. The sample taken for sequencing was memory CD4+ T cells from blood. The receptor was derived from an adult in good health and CMV-seronegative. The chain recombines TRBV29-1 with TRBJ2-3, with 11 bases aligning to TRBD2. The CDR3 bases are TGCAGCGTCCGAGGACTAGCGGGTATCACAGATACGCAGTATTTT. This sequence encodes CSVRGLAGITDTQYF.